This T cell receptor (beta chain) was observed in a study of vaccination effects on CD4 cells after COVID-19. Overall study context: The patients, a few convalescent individuals, were sampled early and late after vaccination.

V was pared by 5 bases and J by 0 bases, with 10 bases between. The germline gives CDR1 SGHNT, CDR2 YENEEA. This CDR3 region has 14 residues. Overall study results and limits: Spike-reactive clones present post-vaccine in convalescents were predominantly new vaccine-induced clones. The authors studied few convalescent patients and collected no early post-infection timepoints.

As for this clone: Its target is not known.

Sequenced by immunoSEQ multiplex PCR; TCRdb stores in-frame clones only, minus some. The sample holds 45,000 to 55,000 clones, around 74% seen once. CD4+ T cells were isolated after around 9 days of culture. The person had PCR-confirmed SARS-CoV-2 infection between March and December 2020. Vaccination of participants consisted of two doses of either the BNT162b2 or mRNA-1273 vaccine. Researchers swapped half the medium for IL-2 medium on both days 3 and 7. The chain carries TRBV11-3 and TRBJ1-1; possibly TRBD1 for D (5 bases). Sequenced here: CD4+ T cells from PBMCs cultured without peptide, sampled after COVID-19 vaccination. The receptor's source is a human donor who had a prior SARS-CoV-2 infection. CDR3 loop: CASSHRQMNTEAFF. CDR3 DNA: TGTGCCAGCAGCCATCGACAGATGAACACTGAAGCTTTCTTT.